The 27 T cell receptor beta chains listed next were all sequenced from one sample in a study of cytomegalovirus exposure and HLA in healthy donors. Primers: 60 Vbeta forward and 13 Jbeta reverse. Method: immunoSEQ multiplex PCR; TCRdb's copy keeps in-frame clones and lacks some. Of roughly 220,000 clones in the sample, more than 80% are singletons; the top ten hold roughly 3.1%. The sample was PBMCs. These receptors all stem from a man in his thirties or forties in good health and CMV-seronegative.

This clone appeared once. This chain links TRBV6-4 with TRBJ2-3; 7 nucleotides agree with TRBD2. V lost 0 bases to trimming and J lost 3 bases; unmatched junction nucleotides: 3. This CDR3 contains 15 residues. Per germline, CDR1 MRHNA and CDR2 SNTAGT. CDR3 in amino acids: CASSDSGGRTDTQYF. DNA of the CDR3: TGTGCCAGCAGTGACTCGGGGGGGAGGACAGATACGCAGTATTTT.

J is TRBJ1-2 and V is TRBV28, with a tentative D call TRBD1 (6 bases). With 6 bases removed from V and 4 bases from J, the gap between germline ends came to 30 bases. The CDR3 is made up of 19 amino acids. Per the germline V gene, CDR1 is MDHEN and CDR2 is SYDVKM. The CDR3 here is CASRAELQGYGLSGYGYTF. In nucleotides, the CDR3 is TGTGCCAGCAGAGCCGAATTACAGGGTTACGGCCTTAGTGGCTATGGCTACACCTTC.

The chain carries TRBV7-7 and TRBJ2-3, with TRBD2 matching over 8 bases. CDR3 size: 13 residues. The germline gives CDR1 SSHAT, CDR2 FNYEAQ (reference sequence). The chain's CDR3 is CAKRGGSTDTQYF. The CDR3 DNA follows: TGTGCTAAACGGGGGGGCAGCACAGATACGCAGTATTTT.

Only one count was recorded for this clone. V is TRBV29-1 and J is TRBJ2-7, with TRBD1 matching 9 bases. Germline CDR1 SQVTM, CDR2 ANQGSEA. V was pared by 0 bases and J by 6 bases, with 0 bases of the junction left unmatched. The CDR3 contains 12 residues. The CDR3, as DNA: TGCAGCGTTGAAGAGACAGGGGGCGAGCAGTACTTC. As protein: CSVEETGGEQYF.

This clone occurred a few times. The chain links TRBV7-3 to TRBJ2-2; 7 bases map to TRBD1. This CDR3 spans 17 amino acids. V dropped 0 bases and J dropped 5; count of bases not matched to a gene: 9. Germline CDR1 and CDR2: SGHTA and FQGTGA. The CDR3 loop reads CASSLTLDRARTGELFF. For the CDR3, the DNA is TGTGCCAGCAGCTTAACCCTAGACAGGGCCCGGACCGGGGAGCTGTTTTTT.

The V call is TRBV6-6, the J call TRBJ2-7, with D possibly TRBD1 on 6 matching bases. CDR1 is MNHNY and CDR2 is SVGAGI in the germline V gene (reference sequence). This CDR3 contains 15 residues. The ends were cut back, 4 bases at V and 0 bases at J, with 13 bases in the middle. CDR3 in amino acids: CASSSPDRSSYEQYF. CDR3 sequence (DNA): TGTGCCAGCAGTTCCCCCGACAGGAGCTCCTACGAGCAGTACTTC.

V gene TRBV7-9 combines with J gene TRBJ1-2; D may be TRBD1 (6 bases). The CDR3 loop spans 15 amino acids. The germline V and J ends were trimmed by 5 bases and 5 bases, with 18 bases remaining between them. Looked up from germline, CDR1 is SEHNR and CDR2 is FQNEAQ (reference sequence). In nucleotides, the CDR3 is TGTGCCAGCAGCCAAACAGGGTTAGGTTCGTATGGCTACACCTTC. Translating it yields CASSQTGLGSYGYTF.

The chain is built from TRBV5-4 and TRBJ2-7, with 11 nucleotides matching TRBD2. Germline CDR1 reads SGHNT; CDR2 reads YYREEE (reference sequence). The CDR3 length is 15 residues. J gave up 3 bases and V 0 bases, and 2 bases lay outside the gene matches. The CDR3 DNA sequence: TGTGCCAGCAGCTTGGGGGGGACTAGCGGCTACGAGCAGTACTTC. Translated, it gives CASSLGGTSGYEQYF.

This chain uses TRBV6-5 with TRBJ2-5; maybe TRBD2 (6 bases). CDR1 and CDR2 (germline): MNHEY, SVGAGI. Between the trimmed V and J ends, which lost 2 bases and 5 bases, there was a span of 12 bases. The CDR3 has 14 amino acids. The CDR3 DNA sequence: TGTGCCAGCAGTTACGCGACTAGATCGGAGACCCAGTACTTC. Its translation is CASSYATRSETQYF.

The CDR3 nucleotides are TGTGCCAGCAGCCCTGGGGGGGGAGGCTATGGCTACACCTTC. It specifies CASSPGGGGYGYTF. The gene calls are TRBV5-5 and TRBJ1-2; TRBD1 might be the D (5 bases). CDR3 length: 14 residues. Trimming left V 4 bases short and J 4 bases short, with 14 bases between. Per germline, CDR1 SGHKS and CDR2 YYEKEE (reference sequence).

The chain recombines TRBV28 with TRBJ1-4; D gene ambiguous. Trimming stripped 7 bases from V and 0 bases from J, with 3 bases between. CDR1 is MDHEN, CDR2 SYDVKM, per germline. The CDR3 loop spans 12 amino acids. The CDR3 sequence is CASTTTNEKLFF. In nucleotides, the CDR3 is TGTGCCAGCACCACAACTAATGAAAAACTGTTTTTT.

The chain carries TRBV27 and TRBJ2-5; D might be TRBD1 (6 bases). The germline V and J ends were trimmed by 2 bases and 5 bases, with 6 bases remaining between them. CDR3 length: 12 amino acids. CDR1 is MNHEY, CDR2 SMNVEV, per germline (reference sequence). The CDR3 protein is CASSLRGETQYF. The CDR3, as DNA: TGTGCCAGCAGTTTAAGGGGGGAGACCCAGTACTTC.

The CDR3 loop reads CASNEGSEISPLHF. In DNA, the CDR3 is TGTGCCAGTAACGAGGGATCGGAGATTTCACCCCTCCACTTT. This chain joins TRBV19 and TRBJ1-6; D is uncertain. In germline, CDR1 is LNHDA, CDR2 SQIVND (reference sequence). The CDR3 contains 14 residues. V lost 7 bases and J lost 9, with 16 bases in between.

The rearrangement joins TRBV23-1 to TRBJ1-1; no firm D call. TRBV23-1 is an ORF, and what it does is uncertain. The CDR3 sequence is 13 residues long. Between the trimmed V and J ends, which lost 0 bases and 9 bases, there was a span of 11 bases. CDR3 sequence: CASSQSGARQAFF. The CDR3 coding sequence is TGCGCCAGCAGTCAATCGGGAGCCCGACAAGCTTTCTTT.

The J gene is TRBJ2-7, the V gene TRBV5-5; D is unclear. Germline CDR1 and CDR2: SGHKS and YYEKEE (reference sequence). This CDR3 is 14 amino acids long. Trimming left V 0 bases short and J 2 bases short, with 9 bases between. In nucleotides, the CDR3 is TGTGCCAGCAGCTTGGGGGCACACGCCTACGAGCAGTACTTC. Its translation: CASSLGAHAYEQYF.

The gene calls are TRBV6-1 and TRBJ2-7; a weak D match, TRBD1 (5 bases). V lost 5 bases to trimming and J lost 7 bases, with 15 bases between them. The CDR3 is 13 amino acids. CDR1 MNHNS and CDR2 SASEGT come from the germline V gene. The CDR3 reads CASSQVQGWEQYF. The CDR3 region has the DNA TGTGCCAGCAGTCAAGTCCAGGGCTGGGAGCAGTACTTC.

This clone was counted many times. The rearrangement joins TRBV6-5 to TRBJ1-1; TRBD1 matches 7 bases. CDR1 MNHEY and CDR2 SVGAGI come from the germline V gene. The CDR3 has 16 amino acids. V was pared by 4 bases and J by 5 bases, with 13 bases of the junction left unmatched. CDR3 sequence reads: CASSSPYRGVDTEAFF. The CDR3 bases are TGTGCCAGCAGTTCCCCTTACAGGGGCGTAGATACTGAAGCTTTCTTT.

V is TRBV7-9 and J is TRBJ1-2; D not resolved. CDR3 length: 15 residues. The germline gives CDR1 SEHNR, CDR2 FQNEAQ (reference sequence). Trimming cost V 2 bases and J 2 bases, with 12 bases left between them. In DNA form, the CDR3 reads TGTGCCAGCAGCTTAAGTAGCCTCCTGAACTATGGCTACACCTTC. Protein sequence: CASSLSSLLNYGYTF.

Written as DNA, the CDR3 is TGTGCCAGCAGCCTACCCGGGACAGGGGTATACGAGCAGTACTTC. It specifies CASSLPGTGVYEQYF. The chain employs TRBV28 and TRBJ2-7, with 10 positions matching TRBD1. J lost 4 bases, V lost 6 bases, and 9 bases had no gene match. CDR1 is MDHEN, CDR2 SYDVKM, per germline. The CDR3 has 15 residues.

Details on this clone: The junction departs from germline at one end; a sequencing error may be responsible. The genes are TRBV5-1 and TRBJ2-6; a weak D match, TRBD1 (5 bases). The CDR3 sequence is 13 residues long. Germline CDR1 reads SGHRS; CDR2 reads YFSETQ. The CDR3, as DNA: TGCGCCAGCAGAAGCTCTGGGGCCAGCGTCCTGACTTTC. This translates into CASRSSGASVLTF.

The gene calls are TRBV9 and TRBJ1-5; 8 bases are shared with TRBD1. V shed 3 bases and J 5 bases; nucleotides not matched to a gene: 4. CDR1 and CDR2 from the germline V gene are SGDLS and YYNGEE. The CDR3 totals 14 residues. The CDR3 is CASSASGGDQPQHF. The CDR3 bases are TGTGCCAGCAGCGCCTCAGGGGGCGATCAGCCCCAGCATTTT.

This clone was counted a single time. DNA for the CDR3: TGCGCCAGCAGACCATGGGACCAAGGGGGAGAGACCCAGTACTTC. It codes for CASRPWDQGGETQYF. The chain recombines TRBV5-1 with TRBJ2-5; a possible D gene is TRBD1 (6 bases). This CDR3 region has 15 residues. With 5 bases removed from V and 4 bases from J, the gap between germline ends came to 18 bases. Germline CDR1 and CDR2: SGHRS and YFSETQ.

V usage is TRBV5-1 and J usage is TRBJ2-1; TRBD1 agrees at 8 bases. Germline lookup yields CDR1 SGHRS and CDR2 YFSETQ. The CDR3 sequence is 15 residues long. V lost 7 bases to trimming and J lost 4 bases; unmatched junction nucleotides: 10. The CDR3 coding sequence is TGCGCCAGCTCATTCCTTCAGGGGGCTTACAATGAGCAGTTCTTC. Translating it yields CASSFLQGAYNEQFF.

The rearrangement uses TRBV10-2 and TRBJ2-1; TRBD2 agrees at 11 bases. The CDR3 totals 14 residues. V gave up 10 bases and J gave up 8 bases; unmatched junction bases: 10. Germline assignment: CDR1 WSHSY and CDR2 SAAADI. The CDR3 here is CATTIAGGFDEQFF. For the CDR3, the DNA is TGCGCCACCACGATAGCGGGGGGGTTCGATGAGCAGTTCTTC.

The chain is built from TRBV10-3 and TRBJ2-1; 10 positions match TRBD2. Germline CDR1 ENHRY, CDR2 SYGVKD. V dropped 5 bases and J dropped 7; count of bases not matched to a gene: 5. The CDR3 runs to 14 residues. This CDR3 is CAISPAGGANEQFF. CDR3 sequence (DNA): TGTGCCATCAGTCCAGCGGGGGGGGCAAATGAGCAGTTCTTC.

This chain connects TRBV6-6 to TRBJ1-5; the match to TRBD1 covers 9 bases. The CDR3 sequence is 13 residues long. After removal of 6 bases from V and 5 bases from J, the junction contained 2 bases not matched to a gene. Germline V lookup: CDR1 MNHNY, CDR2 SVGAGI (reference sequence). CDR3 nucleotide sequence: TGTGCCAGCAGACGGACAGGGGATCAGCCCCAGCATTTT. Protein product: CASRRTGDQPQHF.

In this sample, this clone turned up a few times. The CDR3 DNA is TGCGCCAGCAGCTTACAGGGGGCTGATCACGAGCAGTACTTC. Its protein product is CASSLQGADHEQYF. The V call is TRBV5-1, the J call TRBJ2-7; 9 nucleotides align to TRBD1. The V segment lost 2 bases and the J segment 5 bases; nucleotides outside the gene matches: 5. The CDR3 spans 14 residues. CDR1 SGHRS and CDR2 YFSETQ come from the germline V gene.